The rows below give T cell receptor beta chains drawn from one sample of a study of T cells expressing NK-cell markers. Reprocessing the 5' RACE reads, TCRdb reports a single entry for every CDR3 protein and omits DNA. This table holds about 550,000 distinct CDR3 sequences. Input material: blood T cells: a sorted CD56 or NKG2C T cell subset, CD4+ or CD8+ T cells, or bulk PBMC T cells (not recorded which). All receptors derive from a man aged 18 to 29 in good health. Each CDR3 is given with its conserved first and last residue.

J | V | CDR3
TRBJ2-5 | TRBV7-3 | CASSLRFVWTAGQETQYF
TRBJ2-3 | TRBV5-6 | CASSPAAGQGMEDTQYF
TRBJ2-7 | TRBV10-3 | CAISTTGGNYEQYF
TRBJ2-5 | TRBV30 | CAWSVPAGSPTQYF
TRBJ2-1 | TRBV2 | CASSEAVGRSYNEQFF
TRBJ2-5 | TRBV29-1 | CSVERLVQETQYF
TRBJ1-5 | TRBV12-5 | CASGLPRDSRSNQPQHF
TRBJ2-7 | TRBV4-3 | CASSPMGGGTYEQYF
TRBJ2-3 | TRBV5-1 | CASSLVIITDTQYF
TRBJ2-1 | TRBV25-1 | CASRGGAFEQFF
TRBJ2-7 | TRBV28 | CASRSYGEGGDEQYF
TRBJ1-5 | TRBV12-3/TRBV12-4 | CASSWGEGNQPQHF
TRBJ2-7 | TRBV5-1 | CASNGPGGYYEQYF
TRBJ2-3 | TRBV27 | CASSTLGRTDTQYF
TRBJ2-4 | TRBV21-1 | CASSTRRTSPAKNIQYF
TRBJ1-5 | TRBV6-2/TRBV6-3 | CATSLLLRDSNQPQHF
TRBJ2-3 | TRBV18 | CASSPQQGGTDTQYF
TRBJ2-1 | TRBV12-3/TRBV12-4 | CASSLVAGKGQPEQFF
TRBJ2-5 | TRBV12-3/TRBV12-4 | CASSESRREGLKTQYF
TRBJ1-2 | TRBV5-6 | CASSLAGAVYGYTF
TRBJ1-1 | TRBV5-1 | CASSLESEGAFF
TRBJ1-5 | TRBV12-3/TRBV12-4 | CASTPALGQPQHF
TRBJ1-1 | TRBV28 | CASSSTGNGNTEAFF
TRBJ1-5 | TRBV12-3/TRBV12-4 | CASSTGEIDQPQHF
TRBJ2-1 | TRBV6-5 | CASKWREGYEQFF
TRBJ1-6 | TRBV5-1 | CASSLPGENSPLHF
TRBJ1-4 | TRBV29-1 | CSVERAGGMDEKLFF
TRBJ2-6 | TRBV20-1 | CSARRDMGANVLTF
TRBJ2-3 | TRBV15 | CATSSPTSGRVADTQYF
TRBJ2-7 | TRBV7-6 | CASSPSGTRTSGMGEQYF
TRBJ2-1 | TRBV4-2 | CASSQERRGEQFF
TRBJ1-2 | TRBV6-1 | CASRAEPGRRIYGYTF
TRBJ2-1 | TRBV7-3 | CASSSQALAGNEQFF
TRBJ1-1 | TRBV6-2/TRBV6-3 | CASSPGDRTNTEAFF
TRBJ2-5 | TRBV4-2 | CASSPRLAGAETQYF
TRBJ2-1 | TRBV11-2 | CASSSVRGPIYNEQFF
TRBJ2-5 | TRBV18 | CASLLPGLAERETQYF
TRBJ2-1 | TRBV7-9 | CASSLRGRGGNEQFF
TRBJ2-5 | TRBV9 | CASSVGTGRPEETQYF
TRBJ1-4 | TRBV12-3/TRBV12-4 | CASSPDSYNEKLFF
TRBJ2-3 | TRBV12-3/TRBV12-4 | CASSLGAASTDTQYF
TRBJ2-7 | TRBV20-1 | CSATRLAGDSKQYF
TRBJ2-3 | TRBV5-4 | CASSLLRDTDTQYF
TRBJ2-3 | TRBV5-1 | CASSRQTGVGDTQYF
TRBJ2-3 | TRBV15 | CATSRDAWDRTDTQYF
TRBJ2-7 | TRBV18 | CASSPNRRLYEQYF
TRBJ1-1 | TRBV25-1 | CASRVGGGEAFF